The clone carrying this T cell receptor (beta chain) was seen repeatedly, ten times or more. The record originates from a study of early T cells in non-severe SARS-CoV-2 infection. Turning to the study itself: Bulk RNA taken from unsorted whole blood was sequenced, leaving chains unpaired.

With 10 bases clipped from V and 1 base from J, the junction kept 8 bases outside the gene matches. CDR3 size: 15 residues. CDR1 and CDR2 from the germline V gene are SNHLY and FYNNEI. One entry per CDR3 protein, called by TCRdb with MiXCR from the 5' RACE reads. The table includes tens of thousands of distinct CDR3 sequences, about 5.6% detected once. The sequence was collected from an adult who was a healthcare worker with PCR-confirmed SARS-CoV-2 infection or an uninfected control (not recorded which). The chain is built from TRBV2 and TRBJ1-4; 8 bases are shared with TRBD1. Source material: whole blood. CDR3 coding DNA: TGTGCCACCAAAACCGACAGGGGAACTAATGAAAAACTGTTTTTT. Translation: CATKTDRGTNEKLFF.